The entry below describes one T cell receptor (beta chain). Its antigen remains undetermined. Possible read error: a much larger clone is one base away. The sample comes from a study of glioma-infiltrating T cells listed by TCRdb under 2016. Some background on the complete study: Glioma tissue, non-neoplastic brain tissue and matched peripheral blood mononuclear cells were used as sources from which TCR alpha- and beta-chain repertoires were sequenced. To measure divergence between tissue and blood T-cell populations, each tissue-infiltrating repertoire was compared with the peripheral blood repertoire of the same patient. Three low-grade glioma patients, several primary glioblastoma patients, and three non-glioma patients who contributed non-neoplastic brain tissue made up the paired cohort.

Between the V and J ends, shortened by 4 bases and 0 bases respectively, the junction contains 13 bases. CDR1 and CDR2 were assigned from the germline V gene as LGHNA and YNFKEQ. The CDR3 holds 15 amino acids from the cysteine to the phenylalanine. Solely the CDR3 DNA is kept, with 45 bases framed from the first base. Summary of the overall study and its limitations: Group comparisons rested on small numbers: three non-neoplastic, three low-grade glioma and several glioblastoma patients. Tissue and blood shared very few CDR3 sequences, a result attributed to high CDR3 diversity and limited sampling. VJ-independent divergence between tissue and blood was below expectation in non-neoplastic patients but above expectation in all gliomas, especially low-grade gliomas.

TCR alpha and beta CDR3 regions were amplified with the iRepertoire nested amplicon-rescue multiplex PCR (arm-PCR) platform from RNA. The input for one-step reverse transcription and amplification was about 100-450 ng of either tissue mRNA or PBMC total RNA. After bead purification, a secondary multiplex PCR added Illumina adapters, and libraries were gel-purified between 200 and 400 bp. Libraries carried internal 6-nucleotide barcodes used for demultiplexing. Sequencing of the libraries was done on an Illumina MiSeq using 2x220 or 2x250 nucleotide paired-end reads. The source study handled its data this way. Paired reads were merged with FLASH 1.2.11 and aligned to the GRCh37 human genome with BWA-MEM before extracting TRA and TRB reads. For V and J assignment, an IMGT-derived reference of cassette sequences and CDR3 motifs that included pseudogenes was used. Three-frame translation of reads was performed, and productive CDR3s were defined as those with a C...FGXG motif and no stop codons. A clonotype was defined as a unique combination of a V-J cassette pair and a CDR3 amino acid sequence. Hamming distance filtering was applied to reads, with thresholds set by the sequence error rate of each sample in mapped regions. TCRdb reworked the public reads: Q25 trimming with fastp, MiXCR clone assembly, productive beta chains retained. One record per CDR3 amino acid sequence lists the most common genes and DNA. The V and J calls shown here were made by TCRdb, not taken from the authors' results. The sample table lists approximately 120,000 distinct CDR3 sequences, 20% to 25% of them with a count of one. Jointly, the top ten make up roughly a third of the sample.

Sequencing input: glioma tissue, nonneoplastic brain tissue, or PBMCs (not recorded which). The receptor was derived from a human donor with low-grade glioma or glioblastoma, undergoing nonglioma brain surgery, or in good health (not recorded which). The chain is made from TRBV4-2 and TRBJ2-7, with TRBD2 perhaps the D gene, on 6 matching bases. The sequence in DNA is TGTGCCAGCAGCCTTCGGGAGACCTCCTCCTACGAGCAGTACTTC. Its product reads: CASSLRETSSYEQYF.